This T cell receptor (beta chain) was retrieved from a study of blood T cell repertoires in COVID-19. Study context: Samples of COVID-19 (acute and convalescent) were obtained from the United States, Italy and Spain.

This clone has a single count. Seattle patients were enrolled while actively infected and followed longitudinally. TCRdb's table, derived via immunoSEQ multiplex PCR, lists solely in-frame clones and lacks some. In the table there are about 140,000 clones, about nine tenths of which are singletons. This receptor was obtained from a human donor with COVID-19, enrolled during active disease. The donor label of this sample is uncertain. The sequenced sample consisted of peripheral blood.

This CDR3 reads CASSPIIQGLESYNEQFF. In DNA form, the CDR3 reads TGTGCCAGCTCACCGATTATTCAGGGTTTAGAGTCCTACAATGAGCAGTTCTTC. The chain combines TRBV18 with TRBJ2-1; maybe TRBD1 (5 bases). Germline CDR1 and CDR2: KGHSH and LQKENI. The CDR3 is 18 residues long. The V gene lost 3 bases and the J gene lost 1 base, with 19 bases spanning the gap.